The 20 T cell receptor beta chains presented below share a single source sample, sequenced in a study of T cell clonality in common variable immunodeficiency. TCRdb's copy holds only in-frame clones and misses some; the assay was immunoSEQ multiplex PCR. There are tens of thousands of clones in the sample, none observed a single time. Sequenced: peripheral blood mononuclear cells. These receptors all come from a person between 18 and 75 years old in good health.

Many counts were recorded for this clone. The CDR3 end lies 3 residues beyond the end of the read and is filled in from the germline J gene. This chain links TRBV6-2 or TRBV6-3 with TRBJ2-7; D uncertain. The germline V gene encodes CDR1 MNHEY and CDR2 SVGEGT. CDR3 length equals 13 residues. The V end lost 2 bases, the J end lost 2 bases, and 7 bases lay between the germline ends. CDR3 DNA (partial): TGTGCCAGCAGTTACAGGCTCCCCTACGAG. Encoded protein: CASSYRLPYE. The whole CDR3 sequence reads CASSYRLPYEQYF.

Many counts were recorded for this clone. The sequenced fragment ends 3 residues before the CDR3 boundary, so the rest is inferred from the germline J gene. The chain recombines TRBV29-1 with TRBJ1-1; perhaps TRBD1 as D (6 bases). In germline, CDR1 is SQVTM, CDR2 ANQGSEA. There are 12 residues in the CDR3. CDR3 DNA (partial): TGCAGCGTGAGGACAGAAGGGATTCAA. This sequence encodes CSVRTEGIQ. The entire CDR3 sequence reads CSVRTEGIQAFF.

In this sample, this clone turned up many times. The CDR3 bases that were read are TGCAGCGTAGACCTCCGGGGAGCGGGAGTTTACAATGAG. Its protein is CSVDLRGAGVYNE. The whole CDR3 sequence reads CSVDLRGAGVYNEQFF. V and J are TRBV29-1 and TRBJ2-1; 8 nucleotides line up with TRBD2. The CDR3 end is not reached by the read, which stops 3 residues before it; the germline J gene fills it in. This CDR3 has 16 residues. Per the germline V gene, CDR1 is SQVTM and CDR2 is ANQGSEA. Losses at the gene ends were 6 bases for V and 4 bases for J; bases not matched to a gene: 14.

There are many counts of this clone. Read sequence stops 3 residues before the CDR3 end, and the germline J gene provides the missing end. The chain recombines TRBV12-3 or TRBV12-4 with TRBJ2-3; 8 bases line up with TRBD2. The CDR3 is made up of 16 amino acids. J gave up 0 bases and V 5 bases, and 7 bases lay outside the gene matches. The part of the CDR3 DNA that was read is TGTGCCAGCAGTCCCCGACTAGCGCTGAGCACAGATACG. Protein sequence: CASSPRLALSTDT. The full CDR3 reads CASSPRLALSTDTQYF.

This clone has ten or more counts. CDR3: CASSDPGQDYNEQFF. The part of the CDR3 DNA that was read is TGTGCCAGCAGTGATCCGGGACAGGACTACAATGAG. The chain links TRBV6-1 to TRBJ2-1, with 8 bases identical to TRBD1. The read terminates 3 residues before the CDR3 end, so the remaining end is supplied by the germline J gene. J was trimmed by 3 bases and V by 3 bases; bases with no gene match: 4. This CDR3 is 15 amino acids long. The V gene's germline CDR1 is MNHNS and CDR2 SASEGT.

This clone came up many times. CDR3 sequence: CATSRDTGGETQYF. The sequenced part of the CDR3 DNA is TGTGCCACCAGCAGAGACACAGGGGGGGAGACC. The chain links TRBV15 to TRBJ2-5; 8 nucleotides agree with TRBD1. The read falls 3 residues short of the CDR3 end, and the missing part is taken from the germline J gene. Trimming removed 0 bases from V and 5 bases from J; junction bases left unmatched: 2. The germline V gene encodes CDR1 LNHNV and CDR2 YYDKDF (reference sequence). There are 14 residues in the CDR3.

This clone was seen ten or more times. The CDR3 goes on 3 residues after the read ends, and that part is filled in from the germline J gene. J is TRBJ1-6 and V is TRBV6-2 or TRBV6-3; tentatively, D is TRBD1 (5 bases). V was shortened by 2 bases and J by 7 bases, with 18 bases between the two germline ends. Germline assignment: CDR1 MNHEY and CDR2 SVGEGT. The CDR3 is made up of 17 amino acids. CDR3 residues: CASSYTFPAGKNSPLHF. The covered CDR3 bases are TGTGCCAGCAGTTACACCTTCCCAGCAGGGAAGAATTCACCC.

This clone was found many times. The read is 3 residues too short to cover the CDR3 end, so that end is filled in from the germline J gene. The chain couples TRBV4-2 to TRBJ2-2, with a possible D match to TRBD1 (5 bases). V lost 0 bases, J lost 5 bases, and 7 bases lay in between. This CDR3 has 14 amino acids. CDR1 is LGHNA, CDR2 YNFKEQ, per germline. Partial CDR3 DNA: TGTGCCAGCAGCCAAGATCCAGGGACCGGGGAG. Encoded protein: CASSQDPGTGE. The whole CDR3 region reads CASSQDPGTGELFF.

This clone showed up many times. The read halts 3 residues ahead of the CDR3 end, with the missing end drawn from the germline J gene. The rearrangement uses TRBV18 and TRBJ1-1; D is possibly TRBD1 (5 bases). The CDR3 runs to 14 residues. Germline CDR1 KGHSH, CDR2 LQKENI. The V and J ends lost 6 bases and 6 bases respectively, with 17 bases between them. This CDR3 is CASSLLGGGSEAFF. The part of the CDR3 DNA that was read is TGTGCCAGCTCCCTCTTGGGGGGGGGTTCTGAA.

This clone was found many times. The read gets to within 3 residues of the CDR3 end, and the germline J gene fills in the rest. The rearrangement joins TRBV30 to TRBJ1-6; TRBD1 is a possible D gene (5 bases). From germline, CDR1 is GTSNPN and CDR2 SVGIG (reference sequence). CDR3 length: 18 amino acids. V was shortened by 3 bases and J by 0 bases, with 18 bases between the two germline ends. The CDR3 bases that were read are TGTGCCTGGAGGGGGGGTCTTCGACAGAGCTCCTATAATTCACCC. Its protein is CAWRGGLRQSSYNSP. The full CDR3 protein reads CAWRGGLRQSSYNSPLHF.

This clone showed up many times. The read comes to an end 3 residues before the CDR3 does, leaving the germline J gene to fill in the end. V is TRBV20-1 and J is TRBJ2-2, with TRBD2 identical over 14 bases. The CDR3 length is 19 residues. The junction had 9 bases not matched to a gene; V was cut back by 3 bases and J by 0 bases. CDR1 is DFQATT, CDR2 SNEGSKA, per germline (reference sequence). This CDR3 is CSASWGLAGADANTGELFF. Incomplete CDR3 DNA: TGCAGTGCTAGTTGGGGACTAGCGGGAGCCGACGCGAACACCGGGGAG.

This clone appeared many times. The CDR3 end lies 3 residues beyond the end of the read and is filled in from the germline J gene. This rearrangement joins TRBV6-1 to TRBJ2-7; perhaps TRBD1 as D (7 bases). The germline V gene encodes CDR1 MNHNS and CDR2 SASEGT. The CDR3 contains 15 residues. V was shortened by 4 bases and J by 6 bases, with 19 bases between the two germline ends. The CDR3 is CASSAGATGAGEQYF. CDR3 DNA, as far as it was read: TGTGCCAGCAGTGCGGGGGCTACAGGGGCGGGCGAG.

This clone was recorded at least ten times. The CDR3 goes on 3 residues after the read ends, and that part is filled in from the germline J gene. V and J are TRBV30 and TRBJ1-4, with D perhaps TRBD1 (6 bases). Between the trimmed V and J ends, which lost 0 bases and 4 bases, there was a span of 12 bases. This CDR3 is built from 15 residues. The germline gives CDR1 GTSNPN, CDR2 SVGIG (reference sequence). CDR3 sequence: CAWSVGGRDNEKLFF. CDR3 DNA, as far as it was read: TGTGCCTGGAGTGTTGGGGGCAGGGATAATGAAAAA.

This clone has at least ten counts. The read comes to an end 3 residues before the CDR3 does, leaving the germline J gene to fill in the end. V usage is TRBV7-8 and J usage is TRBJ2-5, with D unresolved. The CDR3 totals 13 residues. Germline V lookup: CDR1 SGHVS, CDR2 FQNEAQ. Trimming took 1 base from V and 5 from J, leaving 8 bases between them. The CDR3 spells CASSLGQLETQYF. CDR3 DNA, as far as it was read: TGTGCCAGCAGCTTAGGTCAGTTGGAGACC. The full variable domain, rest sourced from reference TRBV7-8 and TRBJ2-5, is GAGVSQSPRYKVAKRGQDVALRCDPISGHVSLFWYQQALGQGPEFLTYFQNEAQLDKSGLPSDRFFAERPEGSVSTLKIQRTQQEDSAVYLCASSLGQLETQYFGPGTRLLVL.

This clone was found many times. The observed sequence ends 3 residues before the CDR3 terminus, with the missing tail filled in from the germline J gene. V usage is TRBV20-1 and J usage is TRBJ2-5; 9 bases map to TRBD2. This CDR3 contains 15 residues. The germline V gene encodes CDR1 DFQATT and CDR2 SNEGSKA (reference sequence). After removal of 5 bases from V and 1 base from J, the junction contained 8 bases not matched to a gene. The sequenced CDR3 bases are TGCAGTGCTTTCCCTAGCGGGACCCCCCAAGAGACC. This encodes CSAFPSGTPQET. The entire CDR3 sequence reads CSAFPSGTPQETQYF.

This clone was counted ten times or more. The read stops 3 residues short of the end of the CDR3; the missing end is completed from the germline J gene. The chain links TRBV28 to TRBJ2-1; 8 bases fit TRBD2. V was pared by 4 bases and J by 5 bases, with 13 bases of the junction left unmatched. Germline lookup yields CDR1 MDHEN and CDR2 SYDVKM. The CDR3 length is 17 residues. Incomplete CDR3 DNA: TGTGCCAGCAGTTACCCTACGGGACTAGAGGGCCACAATGAG. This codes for CASSYPTGLEGHNE. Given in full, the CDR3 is CASSYPTGLEGHNEQFF.

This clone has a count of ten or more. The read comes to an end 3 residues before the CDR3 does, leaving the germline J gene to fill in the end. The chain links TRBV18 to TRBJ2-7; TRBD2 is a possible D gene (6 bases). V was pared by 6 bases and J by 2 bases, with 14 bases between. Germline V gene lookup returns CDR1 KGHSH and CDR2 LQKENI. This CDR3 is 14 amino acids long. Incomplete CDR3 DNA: TGTGCCAGCTCCCTTTACGCGGGAACCTACGAG. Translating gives CASSLYAGTYE. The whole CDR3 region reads CASSLYAGTYEQYF.

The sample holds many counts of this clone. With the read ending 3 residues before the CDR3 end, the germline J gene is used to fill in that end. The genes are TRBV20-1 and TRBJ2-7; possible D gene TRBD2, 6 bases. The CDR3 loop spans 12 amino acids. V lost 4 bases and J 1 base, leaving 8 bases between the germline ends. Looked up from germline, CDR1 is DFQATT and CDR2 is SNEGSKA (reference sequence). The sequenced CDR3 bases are TGCAGTGCTAAGGAGGGTTCCTACGAG. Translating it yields CSAKEGSYE. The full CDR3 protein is CSAKEGSYEQYF.

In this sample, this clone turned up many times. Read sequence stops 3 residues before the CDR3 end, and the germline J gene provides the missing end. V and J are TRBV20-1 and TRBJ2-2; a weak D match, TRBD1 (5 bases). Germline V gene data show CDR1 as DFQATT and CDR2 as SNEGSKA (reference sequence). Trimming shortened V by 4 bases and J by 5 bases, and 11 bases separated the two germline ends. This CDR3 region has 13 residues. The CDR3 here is CSANRPQTGELFF. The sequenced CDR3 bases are TGCAGTGCTAACAGGCCTCAAACCGGGGAG.

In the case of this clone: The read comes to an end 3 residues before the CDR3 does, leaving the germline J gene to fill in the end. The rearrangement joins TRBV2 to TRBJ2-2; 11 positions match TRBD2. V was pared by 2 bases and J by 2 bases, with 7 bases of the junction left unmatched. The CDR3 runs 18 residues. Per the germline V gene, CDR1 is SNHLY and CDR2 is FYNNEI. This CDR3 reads CASSELGLAGGNTGELFF. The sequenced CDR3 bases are TGTGCCAGCAGTGAACTAGGCCTAGCGGGAGGTAACACCGGGGAG. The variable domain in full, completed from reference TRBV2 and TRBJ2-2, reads EPEVTQTPSHQVTQMGQEVILRCVPISNHLYFYWYRQILGQKVEFLVSFYNNEISEKSEIFDDQFSVERPDGSNFTLKIRSTKLEDSAMYFCASSELGLAGGNTGELFFGEGSRLTVL.